This T cell receptor beta chain was recovered during a study of STAT5B mutations in CD4+ large granular lymphocyte leukemia. Libraries were prepared by immunoSEQ multiplex PCR; TCRdb keeps only in-frame clonotypes and omits some of them. Among 38,000 or so clones listed, 85% were seen once. Sequencing was carried out using CD4+ T cells from blood buffy coats. The receptor was isolated from a human donor in good health.

The CDR3 coding sequence is TGTGCCAGCTCACGGACTAGCGGGGACCCGAACACCGGGGAGCTGTTTTTT. Translation: CASSRTSGDPNTGELFF. The chain couples TRBV18 to TRBJ2-2; 12 bases agree with TRBD2. CDR1 KGHSH and CDR2 LQKENI come from the germline V gene. Trimming at V came to 4 bases and at J to 0 bases, leaving 3 bases not matched to a gene. The CDR3 extends over 17 amino acids.